The 26 T cell receptor beta chains presented below share a single source sample, sequenced in a study of read filtering for tumor transcriptome and immune sequencing. The library was built from 400 ng RNA with molecular barcoded adaptors for alpha/delta and beta/gamma chains. TCRdb processed the reads anew with MiXCR; each CDR3 protein has one entry. This table holds roughly 130,000 distinct CDR3 sequences, 10% to 15% found once. Sequenced sample: a population of CD138-negative cells sorted from bone marrow. These receptors all stem from a donor at least 40 years old with multiple myeloma.

This clonotype was seen more than once but under ten times. Mismatch with germline at one junction end may stem from a read error. V usage is TRBV10-3 and J usage is TRBJ2-6; D is perhaps TRBD1 (5 bases). The CDR3 totals 15 residues. Germline CDR1 and CDR2: ENHRY and SYGVKD. CDR3 sequence (DNA): TGTGCCATCAGTGGGTCCAAATCTGGGGCCCACGTCCTGACTTTC. Translating it yields CAISGSKSGAHVLTF.

This clonotype was recorded at least ten times. This chain links TRBV5-1 with TRBJ2-3, with 7 bases fitting TRBD1. The CDR3 is 15 amino acids. Germline CDR1 reads SGHRS; CDR2 reads YFSETQ. The J segment lost 3 bases and the V segment lost 4 bases, leaving 8 bases of the junction unmatched. For the CDR3, the DNA is TGCGCCAGCAGCACCCGGGACAGCAGGACAGATACGCAGTATTTT. Translating it yields CASSTRDSRTDTQYF. Supplemented by reference TRBV5-1 and TRBJ2-3, the full variable domain reads KAGVTQTPRYLIKTRGQQVTLSCSPISGHRSVSWYQQTPGQGLQFLFEYFSETQRNKGNFPGRFSGRQFSNSRSEMNVSTLELGDSALYLCASSTRDSRTDTQYFGPGTRLTVL.

This clonotype was recorded a few times. A far larger clone is just one base off, so this is likely a read error. V is TRBV10-3 and J is TRBJ2-1, with D possibly TRBD2 on 5 matching bases. The CDR3 runs to 14 residues. Trimming shortened V by 5 bases and J by 2 bases, and 10 bases separated the two germline ends. Germline CDR1 is ENHRY and CDR2 is SYGVKD. CDR3 loop: CAISRSVAYNEQFF. The CDR3 nucleotides read TGTGCCATCAGTCGTAGCGTTGCCTACAATGAGCAGTTCTTC.

The table lists this clonotype with a few counts. One junction end disagrees with the germline gene, perhaps due to a read error. This chain joins TRBV7-7 and TRBJ2-2; D assignment may be TRBD1 or TRBD2 (5 bases each). Germline CDR1 and CDR2: SSHAT and FNYEAQ (reference sequence). The CDR3 contains 16 residues. DNA of the CDR3: TGTGCTAGCAGCCCAGGGCCGGGATCGAACACCGGGGAGCTGTTTTTT. Residues: CASSPGPGSNTGELFF.

This clonotype was seen repeatedly, ten times or more. V is TRBV9 and J is TRBJ2-7; 7 bases are shared with TRBD1. Germline CDR1 and CDR2: SGDLS and YYNGEE. Trimming at V came to 0 bases and at J to 4 bases, leaving 4 bases not matched to a gene. The CDR3 runs 14 residues. In nucleotides, the CDR3 is TGTGCCAGCAGCGTAGGAGACAGGGCGTACGAGCAGTACTTC. Residues: CASSVGDRAYEQYF.

This clonotype was seen ten or more times. The chain joins TRBV3-1 to TRBJ1-1, with D unresolved. CDR3 length equals 13 residues. Germline assignment: CDR1 LGHDT and CDR2 YNNKEL (reference sequence). Between the trimmed V and J ends, which lost 3 bases and 2 bases, there was a span of 7 bases. The CDR3: CASSHAGNTEAFF. The CDR3 DNA reads TGTGCCAGCAGCCATGCAGGTAACACTGAAGCTTTCTTT.

As for this clonotype: Germline and junction disagree at one end, which may indicate a read error. The chain carries TRBV5-4 and TRBJ2-2; TRBD1 might be the D (6 bases). The CDR3 totals 15 residues. Per the germline V gene, CDR1 is SGHNT and CDR2 is YYREEE (reference sequence). The CDR3 DNA is TGTGCCGGCAGCATACAGGGTATCGGTTCCGGGGAGCTGTTTTTT. It encodes CAGSIQGIGSGELFF.

This clonotype was counted ten times or more. The chain has TRBV20-1 and TRBJ2-1; 10 bases agree with TRBD1. V trimming: 1 base; J trimming: 9 bases; junction bases outside the gene matches: 12. From germline, CDR1 is DFQATT and CDR2 SNEGSKA (reference sequence). The CDR3 totals 16 residues. The CDR3 DNA is TGCAGTGCTAGAGCGCTGGGGCCGGGACAGGGGCTTGAGCAGTTCTTC. It codes for CSARALGPGQGLEQFF.

The sample holds many counts of this clonotype. V usage is TRBV19 and J usage is TRBJ2-1, with TRBD1 identical over 7 bases. The germline gives CDR1 LNHDA, CDR2 SQIVND (reference sequence). V was clipped by 4 bases and J by 2 bases; unmatched bases: 2. The CDR3 is made up of 14 amino acids. The CDR3 loop reads CASSTGTAYNEQFF. In DNA, the CDR3 is TGTGCCAGTAGTACCGGGACAGCCTACAATGAGCAGTTCTTC.

The table lists this clonotype with many counts. This sequence joins TRBV28 and TRBJ2-1; maybe TRBD2 (5 bases). With 4 bases removed from V and 0 bases from J, the gap between germline ends came to 13 bases. Germline V gene lookup returns CDR1 MDHEN and CDR2 SYDVKM. The CDR3 loop spans 16 amino acids. CDR3 coding DNA: TGTGCCAGCAGTTCCTCTAGCCTATACTCCTACAATGAGCAGTTCTTC. Its protein product is CASSSSSLYSYNEQFF.

The chain has TRBV7-9 and TRBJ2-4, with 8 positions matching TRBD2. The V and J ends lost 1 base and 8 bases, in that order; junction bases with no gene match: 10. Germline CDR1 is SEHNR and CDR2 is FQNEAQ (reference sequence). This CDR3 is built from 16 residues. The DNA for the CDR3 is TGTGCCAGCAGCTTAGGTACTAGCGGACCGATGGACATTCAGTACTTC. This gives the protein CASSLGTSGPMDIQYF. The full variable domain, rest sourced from reference TRBV7-9 and TRBJ2-4, is DTGVSQNPRHKITKRGQNVTFRCDPISEHNRLYWYRQTLGQGPEFLTYFQNEAQLEKSRLLSDRFSAERPKGSFSTLEIQRTEQGDSAMYLCASSLGTSGPMDIQYFGAGTRLSVL.

CDR3 amino acids: CASRPAPGTSGGNTGELFF. The DNA for the CDR3 is TGTGCCAGCAGGCCGGCACCCGGGACTAGCGGAGGGAACACCGGGGAGCTGTTTTTT. The chain combines TRBV12-3 or TRBV12-4 with TRBJ2-2; 11 nucleotides align to TRBD2. The J segment lost 1 base and the V segment lost 6 bases, leaving 13 bases of the junction unmatched. The CDR3 extends over 19 amino acids.

This clonotype was observed at least ten times. The CDR3 DNA reads TGCAGCACTACCCGCCAGAACTATGGCTACACCTTC. Translated: CSTTRQNYGYTF. The V and J genes are TRBV29-1 and TRBJ1-2; D remains unclear. CDR1 is SQVTM and CDR2 is ANQGSEA in the germline V gene. V gave up 8 bases and J gave up 2 bases, with 12 bases separating them. This CDR3 has 12 residues.

This clonotype was detected only a few times. One end of the junction does not line up with germline, which may come from a read error. The J gene is TRBJ1-5, the V gene TRBV24-1, with D perhaps matching TRBD1 (6 bases). The germline gives CDR1 KGHDR, CDR2 SFDVKD. CDR3 length equals 13 residues. The CDR3 reads CAASGQPNQPQHF. The DNA for the CDR3 is TGTGCCGCCAGTGGACAGCCTAATCAGCCCCAGCATTTT.

Worth noting for this clonotype: A clone one base away is much larger, so this may be a read error. The CDR3 loop is CASSIYNEQFF. CDR3 nucleotide sequence: TGTGCCAGTAGTATTTACAATGAGCAGTTCTTC. The V gene is TRBV19, the J gene TRBJ2-1, with no clear D. The CDR3 consists of 11 residues. The ends were cut back, 3 bases at V and 4 bases at J, with 1 base in the middle. Germline V gene sequence: CDR1 LNHDA, CDR2 SQIVND (reference sequence).

This chain connects TRBV7-2 to TRBJ2-5, with D tentatively TRBD1 (5 bases). Germline V gives CDR1 SGHTA, CDR2 FQGNSA. Trimming cost V 5 bases and J 5 bases, with 15 bases left between them. The CDR3 totals 14 residues. CDR3 amino acids: CASSLVRQSETQYF. The CDR3 DNA sequence: TGTGCCAGCAGCCTTGTTCGACAGTCGGAGACCCAGTACTTC. Full variable domain (outside the CDR3, taken from reference TRBV7-2 and TRBJ2-5): GAGVSQSPSNKVTEKGKDVELRCDPISGHTALYWYRQSLGQGLEFLIYFQGNSAPDKSGLPSDRFSAERTGGSVSTLTIQRTQQEDSAVYLCASSLVRQSETQYFGPGTRLLVL.

This clonotype was counted at least ten times. This sequence joins TRBV29-1 and TRBJ1-5; D call uncertain. Looked up from germline, CDR1 is SQVTM and CDR2 is ANQGSEA. Trimming removed 7 bases at V and 5 bases at J, with 15 bases between. The CDR3 extends over 13 amino acids. Here the CDR3 reads CSAAFGEDQPQHF. The CDR3 coding sequence is TGCAGCGCTGCCTTCGGGGAAGATCAGCCCCAGCATTTT.

This clonotype has a count of ten or more. The chain is built from TRBV29-1 and TRBJ1-4; the D gene is possibly TRBD1 (5 bases). Looked up from germline, CDR1 is SQVTM and CDR2 is ANQGSEA. The CDR3 totals 14 residues. V lost 4 bases to trimming and J lost 8 bases, with 17 bases between them. DNA of the CDR3: TGCAGCGTTGCGTATACAGGCGGAAACGAAAAACTGTTTTTT. Its translation is CSVAYTGGNEKLFF.

This clonotype was counted at least ten times. The chain links TRBV29-1 to TRBJ2-1, with TRBD1 matching 7 bases. The CDR3 runs to 13 residues. Germline values: CDR1 SQVTM, CDR2 ANQGSEA. The V gene end was trimmed by 6 bases and the J gene end by 4 bases; junction bases not matched to a gene: 6. The CDR3 spells CSVSRQGYNEQFF. CDR3 sequence (DNA): TGCAGCGTATCTCGACAGGGATACAATGAGCAGTTCTTC.

This clonotype was seen many times. The genes are TRBV2 and TRBJ2-1; 9 bases map to TRBD1. The V segment lost 5 bases and the J segment 6 bases; nucleotides outside the gene matches: 5. In germline, CDR1 is SNHLY, CDR2 FYNNEI. This CDR3 contains 14 residues. Here the CDR3 reads CASSSGTGRNEQFF. As DNA, the CDR3 is TGTGCCAGCAGTTCGGGGACAGGGCGCAATGAGCAGTTCTTC. Full variable domain (remainder filled in from reference TRBV2 and TRBJ2-1): EPEVTQTPSHQVTQMGQEVILRCVPISNHLYFYWYRQILGQKVEFLVSFYNNEISEKSEIFDDQFSVERPDGSNFTLKIRSTKLEDSAMYFCASSSGTGRNEQFFGPGTRLTVL.

Regarding this clonotype: A read error is possible here, since a much larger clone lies one base away. The J gene is TRBJ2-7, the V gene TRBV28; 8 nucleotides align to TRBD1. Germline CDR1 reads MDHEN; CDR2 reads SYDVKM. The CDR3 consists of 15 residues. CDR3 loop: CACRGPGASSYEQYF. The CDR3 region has the DNA TGTGCCTGCAGGGGGCCCGGGGCCTCGTCCTACGAGCAGTACTTC.

Many counts were recorded for this clonotype. The chain uses TRBV6-6 and TRBJ1-1; D is uncertain. Deletions cut 0 bases from V and 4 bases from J, with 15 bases between. This CDR3 spans 16 amino acids. CDR1 is MNHNY, CDR2 SVGAGI, per germline (reference sequence). The CDR3 region is CASSYSSRQAGTEAFF. The CDR3 bases are TGTGCCAGCAGTTACTCCTCCAGGCAGGCGGGCACTGAAGCTTTCTTT.

Worth noting for this clonotype: One end of the junction is discordant with germline, which a read error may explain. The V gene is TRBV6-9, the J gene TRBJ2-4, with TRBD1 as a possible D gene (6 bases). This CDR3 is built from 14 residues. Germline CDR1 MNHGY, CDR2 SVAAGI. In DNA, the CDR3 is TGTGCCAGCAGTAAACAGGGTCCCAAAAACACTCAGTACTTC. Its protein is CASSKQGPKNTQYF.

Notes on this clonotype: The junction departs from the called germline gene at one end, perhaps through a read error. J is TRBJ1-2 and V is TRBV5-4; D may be TRBD1 (5 bases). Per germline, CDR1 SGHNT and CDR2 YYREEE (reference sequence). The CDR3 is 13 amino acids. CDR3 in amino acids: CASSLAGPDGFTF. The CDR3 DNA reads as TGTGCCAGCAGCTTGGCAGGGCCCGACGGCTTCACCTTC.

This clonotype has a count of ten or more. The V call is TRBV20-1, the J call TRBJ1-6; D is unresolved. Trimming took 3 bases from V and 8 from J, leaving 11 bases between them. Germline CDR1 DFQATT, CDR2 SNEGSKA (reference sequence). CDR3 length: 13 amino acids. Here the CDR3 reads CSASFNSDSPLHF. CDR3 bases: TGCAGTGCTAGTTTTAATTCAGATTCACCCCTCCACTTT.

This clonotype was detected ten times or more. CDR3 amino acids: CSARVSGQGKNEQFF. The CDR3 DNA reads TGCAGTGCTAGAGTCTCGGGACAGGGTAAAAATGAGCAGTTCTTC. The chain combines TRBV20-1 with TRBJ2-1; 9 nucleotides align to TRBD1. This CDR3 contains 15 residues. The germline V gene encodes CDR1 DFQATT and CDR2 SNEGSKA (reference sequence). Losses at the gene ends were 1 base for V and 7 bases for J; bases not matched to a gene: 8.